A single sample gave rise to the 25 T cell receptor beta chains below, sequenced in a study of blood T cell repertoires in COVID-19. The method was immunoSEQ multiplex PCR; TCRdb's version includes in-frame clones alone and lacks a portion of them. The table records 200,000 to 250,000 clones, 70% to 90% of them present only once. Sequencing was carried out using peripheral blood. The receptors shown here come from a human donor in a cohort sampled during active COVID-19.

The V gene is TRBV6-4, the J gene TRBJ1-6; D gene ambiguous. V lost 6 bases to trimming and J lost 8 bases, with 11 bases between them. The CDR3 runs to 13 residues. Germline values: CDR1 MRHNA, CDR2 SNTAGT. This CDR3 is CASREREDSPLHF. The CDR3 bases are TGTGCCAGCAGGGAGAGAGAGGATTCACCCCTCCACTTT.

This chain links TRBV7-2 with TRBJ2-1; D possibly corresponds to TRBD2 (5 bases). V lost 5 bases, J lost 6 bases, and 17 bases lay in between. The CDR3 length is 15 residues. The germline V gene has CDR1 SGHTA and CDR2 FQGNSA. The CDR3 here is CASSPGLPRGNEQFF. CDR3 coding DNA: TGTGCCAGCAGCCCCGGACTCCCCCGTGGCAATGAGCAGTTCTTC.

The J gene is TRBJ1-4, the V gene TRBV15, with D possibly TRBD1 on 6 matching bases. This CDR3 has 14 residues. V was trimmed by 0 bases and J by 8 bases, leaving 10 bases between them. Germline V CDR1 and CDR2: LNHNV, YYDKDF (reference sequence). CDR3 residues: CATSRDRQGEKLFF. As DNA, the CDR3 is TGTGCCACCAGCAGAGATAGGCAGGGGGAAAAACTGTTTTTT.

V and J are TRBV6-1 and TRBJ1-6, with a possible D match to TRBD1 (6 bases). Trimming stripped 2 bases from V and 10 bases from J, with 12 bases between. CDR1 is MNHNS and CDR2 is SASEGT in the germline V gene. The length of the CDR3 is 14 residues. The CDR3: CASSEIGGGSPLHF. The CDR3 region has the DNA TGTGCCAGCAGTGAAATAGGGGGGGGATCACCCCTCCACTTT.

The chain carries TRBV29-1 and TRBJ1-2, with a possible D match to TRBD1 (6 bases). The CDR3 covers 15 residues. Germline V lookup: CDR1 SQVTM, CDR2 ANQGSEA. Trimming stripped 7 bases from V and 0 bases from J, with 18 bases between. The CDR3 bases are TGCAGCGCTGGGGGCAGGGGATTTACTAACTATGGCTACACCTTC. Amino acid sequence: CSAGGRGFTNYGYTF.

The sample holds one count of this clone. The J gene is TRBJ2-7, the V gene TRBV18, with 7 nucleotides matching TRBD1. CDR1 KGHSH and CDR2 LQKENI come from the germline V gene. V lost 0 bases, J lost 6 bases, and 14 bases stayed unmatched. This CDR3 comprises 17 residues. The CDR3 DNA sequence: TGTGCCAGCTCACCACCAATCCGGGACAGCTTACGCGGCGAGCAGTACTTC. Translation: CASSPPIRDSLRGEQYF.

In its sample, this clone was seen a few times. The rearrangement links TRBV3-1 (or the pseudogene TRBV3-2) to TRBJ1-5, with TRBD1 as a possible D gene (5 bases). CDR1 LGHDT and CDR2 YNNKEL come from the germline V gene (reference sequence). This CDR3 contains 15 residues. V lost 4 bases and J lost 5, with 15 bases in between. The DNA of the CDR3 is TGTGCCAGCAGCCCTGAAGGACAAGGAGATCAGCCCCAGCATTTT. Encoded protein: CASSPEGQGDQPQHF.

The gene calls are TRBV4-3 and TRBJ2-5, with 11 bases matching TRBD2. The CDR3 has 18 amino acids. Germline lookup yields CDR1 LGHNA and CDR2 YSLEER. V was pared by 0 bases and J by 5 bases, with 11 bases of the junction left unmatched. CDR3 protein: CASSQDLGPSGGRETQYF. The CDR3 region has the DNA TGCGCCAGCAGCCAAGATTTGGGTCCTAGCGGGGGGCGGGAGACCCAGTACTTC.

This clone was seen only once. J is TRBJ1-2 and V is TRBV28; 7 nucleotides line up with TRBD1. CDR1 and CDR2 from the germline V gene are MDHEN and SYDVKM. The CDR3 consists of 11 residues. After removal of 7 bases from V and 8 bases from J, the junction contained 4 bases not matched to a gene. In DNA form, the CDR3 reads TGTGCCAGCACAGACAGGGTCGGCTACACCTTC. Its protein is CASTDRVGYTF.

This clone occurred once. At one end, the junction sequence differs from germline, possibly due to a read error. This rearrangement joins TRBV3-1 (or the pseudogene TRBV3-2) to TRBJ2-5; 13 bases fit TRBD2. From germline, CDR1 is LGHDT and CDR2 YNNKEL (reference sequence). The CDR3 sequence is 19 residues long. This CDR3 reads CASTQRLAGGLINQETQYF. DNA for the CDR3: TGTGCCAGCACCCAAAGACTAGCGGGGGGCCTAATTAACCAAGAGACCCAGTACTTC.

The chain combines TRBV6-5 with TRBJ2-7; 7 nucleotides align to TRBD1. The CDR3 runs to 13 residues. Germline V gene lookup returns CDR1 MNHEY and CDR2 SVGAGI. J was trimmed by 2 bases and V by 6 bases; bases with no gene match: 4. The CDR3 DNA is TGTGCCAGCAGGGCGACAGGGACCTACGAGCAGTACTTC. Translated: CASRATGTYEQYF.

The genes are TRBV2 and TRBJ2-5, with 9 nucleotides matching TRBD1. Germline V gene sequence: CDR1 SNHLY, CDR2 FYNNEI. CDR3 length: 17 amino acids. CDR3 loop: CANPGTGRGYPQETQYF. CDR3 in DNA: TGTGCGAACCCCGGGACAGGGCGGGGTTACCCCCAAGAGACCCAGTACTTC.

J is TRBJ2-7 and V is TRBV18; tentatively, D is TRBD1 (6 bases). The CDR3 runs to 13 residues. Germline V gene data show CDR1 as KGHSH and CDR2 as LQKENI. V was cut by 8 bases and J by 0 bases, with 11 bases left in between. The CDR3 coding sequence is TGTGCCAGCGGAACAGGGAGCTCCTACGAGCAGTACTTC. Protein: CASGTGSSYEQYF.

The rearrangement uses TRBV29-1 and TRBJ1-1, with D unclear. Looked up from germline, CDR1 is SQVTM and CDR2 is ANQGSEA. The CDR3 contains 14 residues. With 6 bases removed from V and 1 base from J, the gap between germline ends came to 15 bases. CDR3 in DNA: TGCAGCGTCAAGGAGGGCCAGAGGAACACTGAAGCTTTCTTT. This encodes CSVKEGQRNTEAFF. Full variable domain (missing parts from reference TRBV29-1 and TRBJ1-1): SAVISQKPSRDICQRGTSLTIQCQVDSQVTMMFWYRQQPGQSLTLIATANQGSEATYESGFVIDKFPISRPNLTFSTLTVSNMSPEDSSIYLCSVKEGQRNTEAFFGQGTRLTVV.

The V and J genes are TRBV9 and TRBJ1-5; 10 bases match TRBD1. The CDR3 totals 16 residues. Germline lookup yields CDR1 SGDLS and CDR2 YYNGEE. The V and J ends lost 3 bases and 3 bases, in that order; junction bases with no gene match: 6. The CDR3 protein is CASSGTGTGVNQPQHF. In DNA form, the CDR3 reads TGTGCCAGCAGCGGTACCGGGACAGGGGTCAATCAGCCCCAGCATTTT.

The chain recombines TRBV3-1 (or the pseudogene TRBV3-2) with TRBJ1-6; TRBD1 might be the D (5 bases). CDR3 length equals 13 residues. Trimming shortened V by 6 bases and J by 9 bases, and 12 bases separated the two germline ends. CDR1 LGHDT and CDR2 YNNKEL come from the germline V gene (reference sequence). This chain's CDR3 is CASSLATGSPLHF. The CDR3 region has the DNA TGTGCCAGCAGTCTGGCCACAGGTTCACCCCTCCACTTT.

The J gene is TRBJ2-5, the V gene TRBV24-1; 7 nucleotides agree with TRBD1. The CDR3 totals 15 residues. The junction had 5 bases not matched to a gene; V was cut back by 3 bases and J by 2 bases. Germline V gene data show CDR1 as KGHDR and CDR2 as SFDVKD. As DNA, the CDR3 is TGTGCCACCAGTGATCTGACAGGGCAGCAAGAGACCCAGTACTTC. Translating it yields CATSDLTGQQETQYF.

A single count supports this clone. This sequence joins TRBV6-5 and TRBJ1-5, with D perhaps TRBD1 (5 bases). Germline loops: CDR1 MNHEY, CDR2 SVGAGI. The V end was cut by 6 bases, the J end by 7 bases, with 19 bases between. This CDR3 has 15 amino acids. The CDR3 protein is CASRQGGRNGQPQHF. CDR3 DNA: TGTGCCAGCAGGCAGGGAGGGCGCAATGGGCAGCCCCAGCATTTT.

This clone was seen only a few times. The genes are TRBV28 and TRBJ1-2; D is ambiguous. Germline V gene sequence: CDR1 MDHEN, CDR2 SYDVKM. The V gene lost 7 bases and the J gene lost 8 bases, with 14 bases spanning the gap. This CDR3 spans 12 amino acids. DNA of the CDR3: TGTGCCAGCACCCCTGGAGGGCGAGGCTACACCTTC. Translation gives CASTPGGRGYTF.

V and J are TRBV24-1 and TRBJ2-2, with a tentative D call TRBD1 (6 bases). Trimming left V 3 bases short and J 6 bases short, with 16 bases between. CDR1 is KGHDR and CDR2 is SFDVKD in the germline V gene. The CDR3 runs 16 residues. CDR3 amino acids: CATSDTGIKGAGELFF. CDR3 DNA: TGTGCCACCAGTGATACAGGGATCAAAGGTGCCGGGGAGCTGTTTTTT.

The CDR3 region is CASSLGGTYEQYF. The CDR3 nucleotides read TGTGCCAGCAGCTTGGGGGGAACCTACGAGCAGTACTTC. The rearrangement joins TRBV11-3 to TRBJ2-7; D may be TRBD2 (6 bases). Germline V gene sequence: CDR1 SGHNT, CDR2 YENEEA. Trimming shortened V by 3 bases and J by 2 bases, and 8 bases separated the two germline ends. This CDR3 region has 13 residues.

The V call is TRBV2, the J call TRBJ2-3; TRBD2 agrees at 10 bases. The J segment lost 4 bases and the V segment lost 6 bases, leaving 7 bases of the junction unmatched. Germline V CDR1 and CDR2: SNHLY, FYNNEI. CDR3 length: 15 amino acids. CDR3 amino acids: CASRGTSEVSDTQYF. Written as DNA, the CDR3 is TGTGCCAGCAGGGGGACTAGCGAGGTCTCAGATACGCAGTATTTT.

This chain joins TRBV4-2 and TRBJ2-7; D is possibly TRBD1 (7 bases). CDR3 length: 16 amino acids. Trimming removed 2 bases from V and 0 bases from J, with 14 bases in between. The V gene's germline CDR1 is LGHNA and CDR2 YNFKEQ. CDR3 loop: CASSQTQGGPSYEQYF. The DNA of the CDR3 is TGTGCCAGCAGCCAAACCCAGGGGGGTCCCTCCTACGAGCAGTACTTC.

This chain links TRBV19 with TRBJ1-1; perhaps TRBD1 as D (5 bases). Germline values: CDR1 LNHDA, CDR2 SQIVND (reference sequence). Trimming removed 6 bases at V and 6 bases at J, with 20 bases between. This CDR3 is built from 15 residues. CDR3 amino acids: CASSPDRTRVAEAFF. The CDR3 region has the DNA TGTGCCAGTAGCCCAGACAGAACACGTGTCGCTGAAGCTTTCTTT. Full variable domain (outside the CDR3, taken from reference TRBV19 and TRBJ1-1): DGGITQSPKYLFRKEGQNVTLSCEQNLNHDAMYWYRQDPGQGLRLIYYSQIVNDFQKGDIAEGYSVSREKKESFPLTVTSAQKNPTAFYLCASSPDRTRVAEAFFGQGTRLTVV.

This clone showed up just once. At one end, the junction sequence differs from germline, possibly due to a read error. CDR3 in DNA: TGTGCCAGCAGTGAATTAGTGTCTGGCAGGGCTGTCTTC. Residues: CASSELVSGRAVF. This rearrangement joins TRBV6-1 to TRBJ2-7, with TRBD1 as a possible D gene (5 bases). CDR1 and CDR2 (germline): MNHNS, SASEGT. This CDR3 has 13 amino acids.